The clone carrying this T cell receptor beta chain was seen repeatedly, ten times or more. The data stem from a study of early T cells in non-severe SARS-CoV-2 infection. TCRdb used MiXCR to reprocess the 5' RACE reads, holding one entry per CDR3 protein. The sample yields tens of thousands of distinct CDR3 sequences, under 5% seen once. The CDR3 totals 13 residues. V was cut by 0 bases and J by 9 bases, with 8 bases left in between. CDR1 and CDR2 (germline): SGHAT, FQNNGV. The V and J genes are TRBV11-2 and TRBJ1-4; no definite D call. Material for sequencing was whole blood. This TCR came from an adult who was a healthcare worker with PCR-confirmed SARS-CoV-2 infection or an uninfected control (not recorded which). This chain's CDR3 is CASSLDSLQKLFF. The CDR3 DNA is TGTGCCAGCAGCTTAGACAGTCTGCAAAAACTGTTTTTT.